The 16 T cell receptor beta chains below all came from one sample that was sequenced in a study of T-cell reconstitution after alpha-beta-depleted transplantation in children. Researchers prepared the TCRbeta library using unique molecular identifiers, the study reports. TCRdb redid the calling of the PCR reads with MiXCR, one entry per CDR3 protein. Counted here are 450,000 to 600,000 distinct CDR3 sequences, more than 9% occurring once; the ten biggest clones make up just over 2%. The material sequenced was PBMCs, taken before TCRalphabeta/CD19-depleted stem cell transplant. These receptors originate from a child aged 2 to 9 with inherited bone marrow failure, due to receive a stem cell transplant.

This clonotype showed up many times. This chain uses TRBV27 with TRBJ2-3; 9 nucleotides agree with TRBD2. The V segment lost 6 bases and the J segment 6 bases; nucleotides outside the gene matches: 7. From germline, CDR1 is MNHEY and CDR2 SMNVEV (reference sequence). The CDR3 runs to 14 residues. CDR3 region: CASSLAGKGDTQYF. CDR3 sequence (DNA): TGTGCCAGCAGCCTAGCGGGAAAAGGGGATACGCAGTATTTT.

At least ten counts were recorded for this clonotype. This chain uses TRBV7-2 with TRBJ2-7, with 9 bases lining up with TRBD1. The germline V gene has CDR1 SGHTA and CDR2 FQGNSA. J lost 6 bases, V lost 6 bases, and 3 bases had no gene match. This CDR3 is built from 12 residues. For the CDR3, the DNA is TGTGCCAGCAGTTGGACAGGGGCCGAGCAGTACTTC. Its translation: CASSWTGAEQYF.

Ten or more counts support this clonotype. This sequence joins TRBV20-1 and TRBJ2-1; 11 positions match TRBD2. The CDR3 totals 14 residues. Germline loops: CDR1 DFQATT, CDR2 SNEGSKA (reference sequence). Germline trimming cut 5 bases from V and 3 bases from J; bases unmatched to any gene: 3. This CDR3 reads CSAAGLAGYNEQFF. For the CDR3, the DNA is TGCAGTGCTGCCGGACTAGCGGGCTACAATGAGCAGTTCTTC.

This clonotype was counted at least ten times. The V and J genes are TRBV6-2 or TRBV6-3 and TRBJ2-2, with TRBD1 as a possible D gene (6 bases). Looked up from germline, CDR1 is MNHEY and CDR2 is SVGEGT. V lost 3 bases to trimming and J lost 6 bases, with 14 bases between them. The CDR3 is 15 amino acids. CDR3 in amino acids: CASSYIRGKAGELFF. CDR3 DNA sequence: TGTGCCAGCAGTTATATCAGGGGCAAAGCCGGGGAGCTGTTTTTT.

The sample holds many counts of this clonotype. The J gene is TRBJ2-1, the V gene TRBV6-5, with 10 positions matching TRBD2. The CDR3 sequence is 16 residues long. Germline V gene lookup returns CDR1 MNHEY and CDR2 SVGAGI. V gave up 1 base and J gave up 4 bases; unmatched junction bases: 4. Here the CDR3 DNA reads TGTGCCAGCAGTTACTTAGCGGGAGGAGAGTACAATGAGCAGTTCTTC. Its protein product is CASSYLAGGEYNEQFF.

This clonotype was recorded at least ten times. This chain joins TRBV20-1 and TRBJ2-5; D is possibly TRBD1 or TRBD2 (5 bases each). The CDR3 has 12 residues. Germline V gene sequence: CDR1 DFQATT, CDR2 SNEGSKA (reference sequence). Trimming removed 5 bases at V and 2 bases at J, with 9 bases between. The CDR3 is CSASGRQETQYF. In DNA form, the CDR3 reads TGCAGTGCTTCGGGACGGCAAGAGACCCAGTACTTC.

This clonotype showed up many times. This sequence joins TRBV20-1 and TRBJ2-7; 8 bases align to TRBD2. This CDR3 has 14 amino acids. Losses at the gene ends were 4 bases for V and 3 bases for J; bases not matched to a gene: 8. Germline CDR1 and CDR2: DFQATT and SNEGSKA (reference sequence). The CDR3 sequence is CSATFPTSDYEQYF. The CDR3 nucleotides are TGCAGTGCTACTTTTCCGACTAGCGACTACGAGCAGTACTTC.

V usage is TRBV4-3 and J usage is TRBJ2-1; TRBD2 might be the D (6 bases). V lost 4 bases and J lost 5, with 18 bases in between. Germline V CDR1 and CDR2: LGHNA, YSLEER. The CDR3 is 16 residues long. The CDR3 bases are TGCGCCAGCAGCCCAGGTTCACGGGAGAGTAACAATGAGCAGTTCTTC. This codes for CASSPGSRESNNEQFF.

This clonotype showed up just a few times. This sequence joins TRBV5-1 and TRBJ2-2; D unresolved. Germline CDR1 is SGHRS and CDR2 is YFSETQ. The CDR3 length is 16 residues. V lost 1 base and J 4 bases, leaving 14 bases between the germline ends. The CDR3 is CASSLLASIPTGELFF. The CDR3 coding sequence is TGCGCCAGCAGCTTGCTTGCTAGTATTCCCACCGGGGAGCTGTTTTTT. The whole variable domain, remainder taken from reference TRBV5-1 and TRBJ2-2, is KAGVTQTPRYLIKTRGQQVTLSCSPISGHRSVSWYQQTPGQGLQFLFEYFSETQRNKGNFPGRFSGRQFSNSRSEMNVSTLELGDSALYLCASSLLASIPTGELFFGEGSRLTVL.

This clonotype has at least ten counts. V and J are TRBV4-1 and TRBJ2-1, with D perhaps matching TRBD2 (6 bases). V lost 0 bases and J lost 0, with 9 bases in between. Germline CDR1 MGHRA, CDR2 YSYEKL. This CDR3 is 16 amino acids long. CDR3 amino acids: CASSQEGGVSYNEQFF. The CDR3 nucleotides are TGCGCCAGCAGCCAAGAGGGCGGGGTCTCCTACAATGAGCAGTTCTTC.

This clonotype was seen at least ten times. CDR3 in amino acids: CASSLARKGQGNQPQHF. CDR3 DNA sequence: TGTGCCAGCAGCTTAGCGCGCAAAGGGCAGGGCAATCAGCCCCAGCATTTT. The chain recombines TRBV7-9 with TRBJ1-5; D not resolved. The CDR3 is 17 residues long. Germline V CDR1 and CDR2: SEHNR, FQNEAQ (reference sequence). Trimming stripped 0 bases from V and 2 bases from J, with 14 bases between.

This clonotype showed up many times. V and J are TRBV29-1 and TRBJ2-1; the match to TRBD2 covers 7 bases. The J segment lost 10 bases and the V segment lost 3 bases, leaving 9 bases of the junction unmatched. From germline, CDR1 is SQVTM and CDR2 ANQGSEA. The CDR3 is 13 residues long. The CDR3 bases are TGCAGCGTTGAGCGGGAGACGGGAGACGAGCAGTTCTTC. This translates into CSVERETGDEQFF.

Details on this clonotype: It may be a read error: a sequence one base away is much more abundant. This chain uses TRBV4-3 with TRBJ2-7; the match to TRBD2 covers 10 bases. The CDR3 consists of 16 residues. Germline-derived CDR1 and CDR2 are LGHNA and YSLEER. V gave up 4 bases and J gave up 2 bases; unmatched junction bases: 8. The DNA for the CDR3 is TGCGCCAGCAGCCGCGGGCTAGCGGGAGTAACCTACGAGCAGTACTTC. Amino acid sequence: CASSRGLAGVTYEQYF.

V is TRBV29-1 and J is TRBJ2-5; TRBD1 matches 7 bases. The V segment lost 2 bases and the J segment 5 bases; nucleotides outside the gene matches: 5. Germline V gives CDR1 SQVTM, CDR2 ANQGSEA. This CDR3 has 13 residues. The CDR3 here is CSVEKGARETQYF. CDR3 DNA: TGCAGCGTTGAAAAGGGGGCGCGGGAGACCCAGTACTTC.

This clonotype was observed at least ten times. V is TRBV5-1 and J is TRBJ2-3; 9 positions agree with TRBD2. V lost 4 bases and J lost 10; bases outside the gene matches: 16. The CDR3 runs 16 residues. CDR1 is SGHRS and CDR2 is YFSETQ in the germline V gene. The CDR3 DNA sequence: TGCGCCAGCAGCCAGACTAGCGGACAACTCTGGGCAGCGCAGTATTTT. Amino acid sequence: CASSQTSGQLWAAQYF.

This clonotype was counted at least ten times. The chain combines TRBV12-3 or TRBV12-4 with TRBJ2-3; 7 bases map to TRBD2. This CDR3 is 15 amino acids long. J gave up 2 bases and V 4 bases, and 6 bases lay outside the gene matches. As DNA, the CDR3 is TGTGCCAGCAGTTCATGGCGGGAGACCACAGATACGCAGTATTTT. This sequence encodes CASSSWRETTDTQYF.